This T cell receptor (beta chain) was observed in a study of human T cells and chemical hapten exposure. About the study: Alopecia areata, totalis or universalis affected patients who were mostly female.

Time point here: patch test 3, about 24 weeks after DPC sensitization. Treatment defined: therapeutic diphenylcyclopropenone sensitization with weekly scalp DPC. The library gave individual cDNA molecules unique molecular identifiers. In the authors' workflow: TCR counts had a median of about 94,000 per sample and spanned 23,224 to 690,600. TCRdb ran MiXCR on the RACE reads and lists one entry per CDR3 protein. The V and J calls, along with clone size, are taken from TCRdb and not from the paper's own processing. This sample has 150,000 to 200,000 distinct CDR3 sequences, with around 25% found just once. J gave up 3 bases and V 4 bases, and 11 bases lay outside the gene matches. CDR1 is DFQATT and CDR2 is SNEGSKA in the germline V gene (reference sequence). The CDR3 loop spans 15 amino acids.

The TCR originated in a woman aged 40 to 50 with alopecia areata. Some clones in this sample may be carry-over from other donors' samples. V usage is TRBV20-1 and J usage is TRBJ2-7, with 8 bases lining up with TRBD1. The starting material was whole blood, obtained in connection with sensitization to the hapten diphenylcyclopropenone (DPC). CDR3 residues: CSATGTGQAFYEQYF. The CDR3 DNA follows: TGCAGTGCTACGGGGACGGGACAGGCCTTCTACGAGCAGTACTTC.